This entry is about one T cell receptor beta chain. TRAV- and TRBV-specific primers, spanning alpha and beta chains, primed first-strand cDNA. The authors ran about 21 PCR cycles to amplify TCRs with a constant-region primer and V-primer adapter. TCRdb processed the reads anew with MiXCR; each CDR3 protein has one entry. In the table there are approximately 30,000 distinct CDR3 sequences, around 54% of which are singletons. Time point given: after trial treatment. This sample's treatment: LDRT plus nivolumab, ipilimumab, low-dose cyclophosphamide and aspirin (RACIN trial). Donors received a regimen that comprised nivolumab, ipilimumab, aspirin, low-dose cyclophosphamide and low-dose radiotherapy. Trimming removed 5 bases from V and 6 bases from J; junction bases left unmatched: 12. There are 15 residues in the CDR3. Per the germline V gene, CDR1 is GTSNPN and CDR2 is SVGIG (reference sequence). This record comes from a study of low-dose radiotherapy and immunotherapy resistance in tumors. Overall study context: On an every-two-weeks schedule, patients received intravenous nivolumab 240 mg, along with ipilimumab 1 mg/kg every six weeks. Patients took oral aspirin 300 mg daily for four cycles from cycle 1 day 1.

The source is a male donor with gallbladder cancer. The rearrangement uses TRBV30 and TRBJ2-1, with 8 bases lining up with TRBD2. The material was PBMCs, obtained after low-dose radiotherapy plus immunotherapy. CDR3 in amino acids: CAWGGGKFGSNEQFF. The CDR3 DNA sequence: TGTGCCTGGGGCGGGGGGAAGTTTGGGTCCAATGAGCAGTTCTTC.